The entry below describes one T cell receptor (beta chain). Its antigen remains undetermined. The input lacks base qualities; no much larger clone sits a single base away. Including the terminal cysteine and phenylalanine, the CDR3 comprises 15 residues. Of all the DNA, just the CDR3 is kept, 45 bases in frame from base 1. The sample comes from a study of blood T cell repertoires in COVID-19 (TCRdb year 2020). Broadly, across the study: Collaborator samples came from the United States, Italy and Spain and covered acute and convalescent phases of COVID-19. The prospective study material was composed of cDNA or gDNA derived from T cells, B-cell-depleted T cells, or PBMCs. Subjects who had been exposed to COVID-19, were actively infected with it, or had recovered from it provided the deeply sampled blood TCRbeta repertoires that made up the dataset. A freely available public database, intended as a resource for researchers studying the immune response to SARS-CoV-2, is where the repertoires were released. Samples came from the ongoing ImmuneRACE study (first 160 participants) plus 1,254 subjects from 6 global collaborators. A de-identified subject ID, COVID-19 status, age in years and sex were almost always included in the sample metadata. HLA class I and class II types, where available, came from metadata supplied by the sample provider rather than from assay-based typing. Study-wide findings and limitations: Clinical and demographic metadata were provided uncurated, with the amount varying by source and participant.

TCRbeta CDR3 regions were amplified from genomic DNA using the immunoSEQ Assay, a bias-controlled multiplex PCR. Under the source paper's analysis protocol: The number of nucleated cells in each sample was estimated from the amplification of reference gene primers within the assay. Sequence reads were collapsed and filtered to measure the absolute abundance of every unique TCRbeta CDR3 rearrangement. For each sample, productive Simpson clonality was calculated as the square root of Simpson's diversity index over productive rearrangements. TCRdb limited this immuneACCESS table to in-frame rearrangements with V and J called. A share of clones is missing; checked studies link under half to unresolved V genes, and the rest is unexplained. D and trimming come from the DNA, and the V and J calls and clone size come from that table. The sample contains about 40,000 clones, 76% of them found a single time. In total, the top ten clones hold 27% of the sample.

Whole blood was collected in K2EDTA tubes by collaborating institutions according to the institutions' own protocols. For TCRbeta analysis, collaborators shipped samples in one of three forms: frozen whole blood, isolated PBMCs, or DNA extracted from either of those sample types. Rearrangement joined TRBV21-1 to TRBJ2-2; TRBD2, the table's D call, was not compared with the DNA. TRBV21-1 is deemed a pseudogene. The origin of this receptor is a man at least 80 years old with acute or convalescent COVID-19. The specimen sequenced was peripheral blood. The DNA sequence is given as TGTGCCAGCAGCAACGGGTGGGTTGACACCGGGGAGCTGTTTTTT. Translated, this is CASSNGWVDTGELFF.